This is a list of T cell receptor beta chains from one sample in a study of CD8 T cells in ankylosing spondylitis. One entry per CDR3 protein, called by TCRdb with MiXCR from the 5' RACE reads. This sample has about 130,000 distinct CDR3 sequences, with roughly 10% found just once. Sequenced material: blood, either unsorted or a sorted T cell fraction (not recorded which). These TCRs come from a female donor with ankylosing spondylitis or in good health (not recorded which). The CDR3 runs from the conserved cysteine through the conserved F or W. The order of the fields is J gene, D gene, clone size, V gene, CDR3 protein, CDR3 DNA. The D gene is left open where the match is weak. Size values are once, few and many counts, or a class for expanded clones, and some rows have none.

J: TRBJ2-4
D: NA
size: many
V: TRBV29-1
CDR3: CSVERVAKNIQYF
DNA: TGCAGCGTTGAGAGAGTAGCCAAAAACATTCAGTACTTC

J: TRBJ1-2
D: NA
size: many
V: TRBV20-1
CDR3: CSARDRGQDYGYTF
DNA: TGCAGTGCTAGAGATCGAGGGCAGGACTATGGCTACACCTTC

J: TRBJ2-6
D: NA
size: NA
V: TRBV5-1
CDR3: CASSLVGYQSGAKVLTF
DNA: TGCGCCAGCAGCTTGGTAGGGTATCAATCTGGGGCCAAGGTCCTGACTTTC

J: TRBJ2-7
D: TRBD2
size: many
V: TRBV7-9
CDR3: CASMSSGLTYEQYF
DNA: TGTGCCAGCATGAGTAGCGGGTTGACTTACGAGCAGTACTTC

J: TRBJ1-3
D: TRBD1
size: NA
V: TRBV3-1
CDR3: CASSPGTGLNTIYF
DNA: TGTGCCAGCAGCCCCGGGACAGGGTTAAACACCATATATTTT

J: TRBJ1-1
D: TRBD1
size: many
V: TRBV7-2
CDR3: CASRLQGDTEAFF
DNA: TGTGCCAGCAGGTTACAGGGGGACACTGAAGCTTTCTTT

J: TRBJ1-2
D: NA
size: few
V: TRBV7-3
CDR3: CASSLEPVYDYTF
DNA: TGTGCCAGCAGCTTAGAACCGGTTTACGACTACACCTTC

J: TRBJ2-1
D: TRBD2
size: many
V: TRBV28
CDR3: CASSERGSGRNEQFF
DNA: TGTGCCAGCAGTGAGCGGGGGTCCGGACGGAATGAGCAGTTCTTC

J: TRBJ1-2
D: NA
size: many
V: TRBV27
CDR3: CASGPAGNYGYTF
DNA: TGTGCCAGCGGTCCGGCGGGGAACTATGGCTACACCTTC

J: TRBJ1-1
D: NA
size: many
V: TRBV30
CDR3: CAWRNREQAFF
DNA: TGTGCCTGGAGGAACAGGGAGCAAGCTTTCTTT

J: TRBJ2-3
D: NA
size: many
V: TRBV10-3
CDR3: CATRVQRATDTQYF
DNA: TGTGCCACCCGAGTCCAGCGGGCCACAGATACGCAGTATTTT

J: TRBJ2-3
D: NA
size: many
V: TRBV7-8
CDR3: CASSPPRQANTDTQYF
DNA: TGTGCCAGCAGCCCTCCCCGGCAGGCGAACACAGATACGCAGTATTTT

J: TRBJ2-1
D: TRBD2
size: many
V: TRBV7-8
CDR3: CASSLMVALTSGRGNEQFF
DNA: TGTGCCAGCAGCTTAATGGTCGCTTTGACTAGCGGGAGAGGGAATGAGCAGTTCTTC

J: TRBJ2-7
D: NA
size: many
V: TRBV3-1
CDR3: CASSQSVHVSYEQYF
DNA: TGTGCCAGCAGCCAGAGCGTCCACGTCTCCTACGAGCAGTACTTC

J: TRBJ2-1
D: TRBD2
size: many
V: TRBV6-2/TRBV6-3
CDR3: CASSVTLAGGQNEQFF
DNA: TGTGCCAGCAGTGTCACCCTAGCGGGGGGGCAGAATGAGCAGTTCTTC

J: TRBJ1-1
D: NA
size: many
V: TRBV11-1
CDR3: CASSNFGQGTKPFF
DNA: NA

J: TRBJ2-4
D: NA
size: many
V: TRBV5-5
CDR3: CASSLGWGTLAKNIQYF
DNA: TGTGCCAGCAGCTTGGGTTGGGGAACTCTAGCCAAAAACATTCAGTACTTC

J: TRBJ1-1
D: TRBD1
size: many
V: TRBV29-1
CDR3: CSVTQGVNTEAFF
DNA: TGCAGCGTTACACAGGGGGTGAACACTGAAGCTTTCTTT

J: TRBJ1-1
D: NA
size: many
V: TRBV5-1
CDR3: CASSLRPQQPFF
DNA: TGCGCCAGCAGCTTAAGACCCCAACAACCTTTCTTT

J: TRBJ1-5
D: NA
size: NA
V: TRBV5-1
CDR3: CASSPDAPSNQPQHF
DNA: TGCGCCAGCAGCCCCGACGCCCCTAGCAATCAGCCCCAGCATTTT

J: TRBJ1-1
D: NA
size: many
V: TRBV27
CDR3: CASRPLQGSWTEAFF
DNA: TGTGCCAGCAGGCCTTTACAGGGATCGTGGACTGAAGCTTTCTTT

J: TRBJ2-1
D: TRBD2
size: many
V: TRBV5-1
CDR3: CASSLLGGRPHNEQFF
DNA: TGCGCCAGCAGCCTCCTCGGCGGGAGGCCCCACAATGAGCAGTTCTTC

J: TRBJ1-2
D: NA
size: many
V: TRBV12-3/TRBV12-4
CDR3: CASSFVLMGVGGYTF
DNA: TGTGCCAGCAGTTTTGTCCTTATGGGGGTTGGCGGCTACACCTTC

J: TRBJ2-3
D: NA
size: many
V: TRBV12-3/TRBV12-4
CDR3: CASRTPFPTTDTQYF
DNA: TGTGCCAGCAGGACCCCCTTTCCCACCACAGATACGCAGTATTTT

J: TRBJ2-7
D: NA
size: many
V: TRBV12-3/TRBV12-4
CDR3: CASSTRGSSYEQYF
DNA: TGTGCCAGCAGTACCCGGGGCAGCTCCTACGAGCAGTACTTC

J: TRBJ2-7
D: TRBD2
size: many
V: TRBV18
CDR3: CASSPPSGRWTEQYF
DNA: TGTGCCAGCTCACCCCCTAGCGGGAGGTGGACCGAGCAGTACTTC

J: TRBJ2-5
D: NA
size: many
V: TRBV7-9
CDR3: CASSFGRTEQETQYF
DNA: TGTGCCAGCAGCTTTGGGAGGACGGAACAAGAGACCCAGTACTTC

J: TRBJ2-1
D: TRBD1
size: few
V: TRBV5-1
CDR3: CASSLTGAREQFF
DNA: TGCGCCAGCAGCCTGACAGGGGCACGAGAGCAGTTCTTC

J: TRBJ2-1
D: NA
size: few
V: TRBV20-1
CDR3: CSARDQGGLGNEQFF
DNA: TGCAGTGCTAGAGATCAGGGGGGACTCGGCAATGAGCAGTTCTTC

J: TRBJ2-6
D: NA
size: few
V: TRBV5-1
CDR3: CASSPQGSGANVLTF
DNA: TGCGCCAGCAGCCCCCAGGGGTCGGGGGCCAACGTCCTGACTTTC

J: TRBJ1-2
D: TRBD1
size: many
V: TRBV12-5
CDR3: CASGLVPGTGTGYGYTF
DNA: TGTGCTAGTGGTTTGGTACCGGGGACAGGTACTGGCTATGGCTACACCTTC

J: TRBJ2-4
D: TRBD2
size: many
V: TRBV4-1
CDR3: CASSQENGGIEIAKNIQYF
DNA: TGCGCCAGCAGCCAAGAGAACGGGGGGATAGAAATAGCCAAAAACATTCAGTACTTC

J: TRBJ1-2
D: TRBD1
size: many
V: TRBV7-9
CDR3: CASSLWTGGYGYTF
DNA: TGTGCCAGCAGCTTATGGACAGGGGGCTATGGCTACACCTTC

J: TRBJ2-2
D: NA
size: many
V: TRBV5-1
CDR3: CASSPRSDSNTGELFF
DNA: TGCGCCAGCAGCCCGCGATCAGATTCTAACACCGGGGAGCTGTTTTTT

J: TRBJ2-1
D: TRBD2
size: NA
V: TRBV18
CDR3: CASSPFGVAGLYNEQFF
DNA: TGTGCCAGCTCACCGTTCGGGGTAGCGGGACTATACAATGAGCAGTTCTTC